A single sample is the source of the 14 T cell receptor beta chains below, sequenced in a study of blood T cell repertoires in COVID-19. Sequencing was performed with immunoSEQ multiplex PCR; in TCRdb, only in-frame clones are kept and a portion is missing. The data show about 180,000 clones, roughly 81% seen once. Sequences were obtained from peripheral blood. These receptors all come from a woman aged 80 or over with COVID-19, enrolled during active disease.

This chain connects TRBV7-8 to TRBJ2-5; D possibly corresponds to TRBD2 (5 bases). The length of the CDR3 is 14 residues. Germline V lookup: CDR1 SGHVS, CDR2 FQNEAQ. V lost 4 bases and J 1 base, leaving 10 bases between the germline ends. CDR3 loop: CASSSKRFQETQYF. DNA for the CDR3: TGTGCCAGCAGCTCTAAGCGGTTCCAAGAGACCCAGTACTTC.

This chain links TRBV5-1 with TRBJ1-2; 9 bases are shared with TRBD1. The length of the CDR3 is 14 residues. Unmatched junction bases numbered 9, after V lost 0 bases and J lost 12 bases. The V gene's germline CDR1 is SGHRS and CDR2 YFSETQ. This chain's CDR3 is CASSLGEQGASDTF. Here the CDR3 DNA reads TGCGCCAGCAGCTTGGGCGAACAGGGGGCTAGTGACACCTTC.

The gene calls are TRBV19 and TRBJ1-3, with 8 bases that match TRBD1. Per the germline V gene, CDR1 is LNHDA and CDR2 is SQIVND (reference sequence). The V and J ends lost 7 bases and 0 bases, in that order; junction bases with no gene match: 5. CDR3 length: 15 residues. CDR3 sequence reads: CASTRQGSSGNTIYF. The CDR3 DNA is TGTGCCAGTACCCGACAGGGGAGCTCTGGAAACACCATATATTTT.

The gene calls are TRBV10-3 and TRBJ2-3, with 10 nucleotides matching TRBD2. Germline CDR1 reads ENHRY; CDR2 reads SYGVKD. The CDR3 loop spans 14 amino acids. V shed 5 bases and J 5 bases; nucleotides not matched to a gene: 4. The CDR3 sequence is CAISPSGSEDTQYF. The DNA for the CDR3 is TGTGCCATCAGTCCTAGCGGGAGTGAAGATACGCAGTATTTT.

The chain is built from TRBV5-1 and TRBJ2-1; D is possibly TRBD1 (5 bases). The CDR3 covers 17 residues. The ends were cut back, 4 bases at V and 6 bases at J, with 23 bases in the middle. Germline V lookup: CDR1 SGHRS, CDR2 YFSETQ. The CDR3 DNA reads TGCGCCAGCAGCGTCACCCTGGACAAGAAAGGGGTCAATGAGCAGTTCTTC. Residues: CASSVTLDKKGVNEQFF.

This chain connects TRBV15 to TRBJ2-1; 9 bases are a match to TRBD2. The germline V gene has CDR1 LNHNV and CDR2 YYDKDF (reference sequence). The V and J ends lost 3 bases and 10 bases, in that order; junction bases with no gene match: 4. This CDR3 has 13 amino acids. The CDR3 loop reads CATSSLLAGEQFF. CDR3 nucleotides: TGTGCCACCAGCAGTCTGCTAGCGGGGGAGCAGTTCTTC.

The V call is TRBV12-5, the J call TRBJ1-2; 8 positions agree with TRBD1. Germline-derived CDR1 and CDR2 are LGHNT and FRNRAP. Trimming removed 6 bases from V and 4 bases from J; junction bases left unmatched: 10. The CDR3 loop spans 15 amino acids. CDR3 DNA sequence: TGTGCTAGTGGCAAAAGAGGACAGGGTAGCTATGGCTACACCTTC. Translated, it gives CASGKRGQGSYGYTF. The variable domain in full, completed from reference TRBV12-5 and TRBJ1-2, reads DARVTQTPRHKVTEMGQEVTMRCQPILGHNTVFWYRQTMMQGLELLAYFRNRAPLDDSGMPKDRFSAEMPDATLATLKIQPSEPRDSAVYFCASGKRGQGSYGYTFGSGTRLTVV.

The CDR3, as DNA: TGTGCCAGCAGTTACAATCTAGCGGGGGGTCGAGATACGCAGTATTTT. Translation: CASSYNLAGGRDTQYF. The chain links TRBV6-2 or TRBV6-3 to TRBJ2-3; 11 bases line up with TRBD2. Trimming took 2 bases from V and 5 from J; bases not matched to a gene: 6. CDR3 length: 16 amino acids. Germline CDR1 is MNHEY and CDR2 is SVGEGT.

The rearrangement joins TRBV28 to TRBJ2-1; TRBD2 matches 10 bases. This CDR3 has 14 residues. CDR1 is MDHEN, CDR2 SYDVKM, per germline. V trimming: 3 bases; J trimming: 8 bases; junction bases outside the gene matches: 4. The CDR3 DNA sequence: TGTGCCAGCAGTTTTGTAGCGGGAGGAGATGAGCAGTTCTTC. This encodes CASSFVAGGDEQFF.

The rearrangement uses TRBV2 and TRBJ2-5; a possible D gene is TRBD2 (5 bases). V lost 2 bases and J lost 5, with 9 bases in between. The CDR3 runs to 13 residues. Germline-derived CDR1 and CDR2 are SNHLY and FYNNEI. The CDR3 DNA reads as TGTGCCAGCAGTGAATTGGGAGTGGAGACCCAGTACTTC. This codes for CASSELGVETQYF. Combining the CDR3 with reference TRBV2 and TRBJ2-5 gives the whole variable domain EPEVTQTPSHQVTQMGQEVILRCVPISNHLYFYWYRQILGQKVEFLVSFYNNEISEKSEIFDDQFSVERPDGSNFTLKIRSTKLEDSAMYFCASSELGVETQYFGPGTRLLVL.

The chain recombines TRBV5-5 with TRBJ1-6, with 7 bases matching TRBD1. Looked up from germline, CDR1 is SGHKS and CDR2 is YYEKEE (reference sequence). The J segment lost 5 bases and the V segment lost 5 bases, leaving 7 bases of the junction unmatched. This CDR3 contains 15 residues. The CDR3 DNA reads TGTGCCAGCAGATACCGGGACAGCAATAATTCACCCCTCCACTTT. Residues: CASRYRDSNNSPLHF. Full variable domain (outside the CDR3, taken from reference TRBV5-5 and TRBJ1-6): DAGVTQSPTHLIKTRGQQVTLRCSPISGHKSVSWYQQVLGQGPQFIFQYYEKEERGRGNFPDRFSARQFPNYSSELNVNALLLGDSALYLCASRYRDSNNSPLHFGNGTRLTVT.

The rearrangement links TRBV30 to TRBJ2-7; 7 positions agree with TRBD1. The CDR3 sequence is 13 residues long. Germline CDR1 and CDR2: GTSNPN and SVGIG (reference sequence). Losses at the gene ends were 0 bases for V and 3 bases for J; bases not matched to a gene: 2. CDR3 sequence reads: CAWSVDRFYEQYF. CDR3 DNA sequence: TGTGCCTGGAGTGTGGACAGGTTCTACGAGCAGTACTTC.

The chain carries TRBV6-2 or TRBV6-3 and TRBJ1-3, with TRBD1 identical over 7 bases. The CDR3 loop spans 15 amino acids. Germline trimming cut 5 bases from V and 2 bases from J; bases unmatched to any gene: 6. The germline gives CDR1 MNHEY, CDR2 SVGEGT. In DNA, the CDR3 is TGTGCCAGCAGTGCCCGACAGGGTCCTGGAAACACCATATATTTT. Its translation is CASSARQGPGNTIYF.

This clone was counted a few times. The chain has TRBV4-1 and TRBJ1-2, with no clear D. The germline gives CDR1 MGHRA, CDR2 YSYEKL. The CDR3 sequence is 18 residues long. V dropped 1 base and J dropped 7 bases, with 25 bases sitting between them. The CDR3 loop reads CASSQGLSVVPNYGGYTF. CDR3 bases: TGCGCCAGCAGCCAAGGCCTTTCAGTCGTCCCAAACTATGGTGGCTACACCTTC.